These 16 T cell receptor beta chains were all obtained from the same sample, sequenced in a study of shared clonotypes between healthy human individuals. Profiling relied on immunoSEQ multiplex PCR, and the TCRdb table lists in-frame clones only, not all of them. The repertoire consists of hundreds of thousands of clones, with about 96% occurring once and the leading ten covering approximately 0.06%. The specimen sequenced was naive CD4+ T cells sorted from blood. Described subset: CD45RA+ positively selected. These receptors originate from a woman aged 30 to 39 in good health.

V usage is TRBV18 and J usage is TRBJ2-5, with TRBD2 matching over 10 bases. Germline V lookup: CDR1 KGHSH, CDR2 LQKENI. J lost 5 bases, V lost 1 base, and 7 bases had no gene match. This CDR3 comprises 16 residues. CDR3 loop: CASSPRASGSMETQYF. CDR3 nucleotides: TGTGCCAGCTCACCACGGGCTAGCGGGAGTATGGAGACCCAGTACTTC.

This rearrangement joins TRBV28 to TRBJ2-2, with D uncertain. The germline V gene has CDR1 MDHEN and CDR2 SYDVKM. The CDR3 covers 13 residues. V was shortened by 6 bases and J by 7 bases, with 12 bases between the two germline ends. CDR3 amino acids: CASSRKFGGELFF. The CDR3 coding sequence is TGTGCCAGCAGCCGTAAGTTCGGCGGGGAGCTGTTTTTT.

The chain couples TRBV5-1 to TRBJ1-1; D not resolved. Germline V gene sequence: CDR1 SGHRS, CDR2 YFSETQ. This CDR3 has 17 amino acids. Trimming removed 0 bases from V and 7 bases from J, with 22 bases in between. This chain's CDR3 is CASSLGTPRGLSNEAFF. The CDR3 region has the DNA TGCGCCAGCAGCTTGGGAACCCCCCGAGGGCTAAGTAATGAAGCTTTCTTT.

The chain employs TRBV2 and TRBJ1-4, with 9 nucleotides matching TRBD1. With 6 bases clipped from V and 3 bases from J, the junction kept 11 bases outside the gene matches. The CDR3 runs 17 residues. CDR1 is SNHLY, CDR2 FYNNEI, per germline. The CDR3 here is CASSDRTGASANEKLFF. CDR3 sequence (DNA): TGTGCCAGCAGCGATAGGACAGGGGCGTCCGCTAATGAAAAACTGTTTTTT.

J is TRBJ2-1 and V is TRBV28, with a possible D match to TRBD2 (6 bases). The CDR3 has 14 residues. Per germline, CDR1 MDHEN and CDR2 SYDVKM. Trimming cost V 2 bases and J 3 bases, with 8 bases left between them. CDR3 protein: CASSLHGSYNEQFF. For the CDR3, the DNA is TGTGCCAGCAGTTTACACGGGAGCTACAATGAGCAGTTCTTC.

V usage is TRBV18 and J usage is TRBJ2-5; D is unresolved. This CDR3 is built from 13 residues. Deletions cut 2 bases from V and 4 bases from J, with 8 bases between. Per germline, CDR1 KGHSH and CDR2 LQKENI. CDR3 DNA sequence: TGTGCCAGCTCACCAGGCCAACGAGAGACCCAGTACTTC. Amino acid sequence: CASSPGQRETQYF.

The V gene is TRBV28, the J gene TRBJ2-5; 7 bases line up with TRBD2. The J call could be wrong; TRBJ2-7 is a better fit for the DNA end. The CDR3 contains 15 residues. Germline V gives CDR1 MDHEN, CDR2 SYDVKM. The CDR3 reads CASSFGSGAPYEQYF. DNA for the CDR3: TGTGCCAGCAGTTTTGGGAGCGGGGCGCCCTACGAGCAGTACTTC.

The chain links TRBV29-1 to TRBJ1-2; a weak D match, TRBD1 (6 bases). V was clipped by 5 bases and J by 0 bases, with 7 bases between them. CDR3 size: 12 residues. The germline CDR1 and CDR2 sequences are SQVTM and ANQGSEA. DNA for the CDR3: TGCAGCGTTACAGGGACTAACTATGGCTACACCTTC. Amino acid sequence: CSVTGTNYGYTF.

The V gene is TRBV6-1, the J gene TRBJ2-7; either TRBD1 or TRBD2 may supply D (5 bases each). This CDR3 has 15 amino acids. The V end was cut by 2 bases, the J end by 3 bases, with 14 bases between. CDR1 and CDR2 (germline): MNHNS, SASEGT. CDR3 residues: CASSETGRLHYEQYF. CDR3 DNA sequence: TGTGCCAGCAGTGAAACGGGACGGTTACACTACGAGCAGTACTTC.

The CDR3 DNA reads TGTGCCAGCAGTTACCTAGCGGGGGACACAGATACGCAGTATTTT. It specifies CASSYLAGDTDTQYF. J is TRBJ2-3 and V is TRBV27; TRBD2 agrees at 10 bases. The V segment lost 4 bases and the J segment 2 bases; nucleotides outside the gene matches: 3. This CDR3 has 15 residues. The V gene's germline CDR1 is MNHEY and CDR2 SMNVEV (reference sequence).

This rearrangement joins TRBV7-6 to TRBJ1-5; D unresolved. The germline V gene encodes CDR1 SGHVS and CDR2 FNYEAQ. CDR3 size: 12 residues. Trimming shortened V by 4 bases and J by 5 bases, and 6 bases separated the two germline ends. CDR3 nucleotides: TGTGCCAGCAGCTCCCCAGATCAGCCCCAGCATTTT. The encoded protein is CASSSPDQPQHF. Full variable domain (outside the CDR3, taken from reference TRBV7-6 and TRBJ1-5): GAGVSQSPRYKVTKRGQDVALRCDPISGHVSLYWYRQALGQGPEFLTYFNYEAQQDKSGLPNDRFSAERPEGSISTLTIQRTEQRDSAMYRCASSSPDQPQHFGDGTRLSIL.

The chain is built from TRBV6-1 and TRBJ1-1; D ambiguous. V lost 4 bases, J lost 4 bases, and 13 bases lay in between. The CDR3 extends over 14 amino acids. Germline values: CDR1 MNHNS, CDR2 SASEGT. The CDR3 reads CASSVGLGLTEAFF. The CDR3 coding sequence is TGTGCCAGCAGTGTTGGACTGGGTCTCACTGAAGCTTTCTTT.

The rearrangement uses TRBV5-1 and TRBJ2-2; perhaps TRBD2 as D (6 bases). V was pared by 0 bases and J by 6 bases, with 12 bases between. The CDR3 is 15 residues long. The V gene's germline CDR1 is SGHRS and CDR2 YFSETQ. DNA of the CDR3: TGCGCCAGCAGCTTGGTCGGAGGGTACGCCGGGGAGCTGTTTTTT. As protein: CASSLVGGYAGELFF.

The rearrangement uses TRBV18 and TRBJ2-7; TRBD2 might be the D (6 bases). The CDR3 spans 13 residues. The V end was cut by 6 bases, the J end by 3 bases, with 12 bases between. Germline V gene data show CDR1 as KGHSH and CDR2 as LQKENI. For the CDR3, the DNA is TGTGCCAGCTCGCGGGACCTAAACTACGAGCAGTACTTC. The encoded protein is CASSRDLNYEQYF.

This sequence joins TRBV7-9 and TRBJ1-2; perhaps TRBD1 as D (6 bases). In germline, CDR1 is SEHNR, CDR2 FQNEAQ (reference sequence). V was shortened by 6 bases and J by 9 bases, with 26 bases between the two germline ends. This CDR3 comprises 16 residues. CDR3 loop: CASRQMGLGGLLSYTF. CDR3 DNA sequence: TGTGCCAGCAGACAGATGGGGTTAGGGGGACTGTTAAGCTACACCTTC.

J is TRBJ1-3 and V is TRBV18; D unclear. This CDR3 contains 16 residues. The V gene lost 0 bases and the J gene lost 3 bases, with 12 bases spanning the gap. Germline lookup yields CDR1 KGHSH and CDR2 LQKENI. The CDR3 nucleotides are TGTGCCAGCTCACCACCATGGACTATGGGTGGAAACACCATATATTTT. Amino acid sequence: CASSPPWTMGGNTIYF.